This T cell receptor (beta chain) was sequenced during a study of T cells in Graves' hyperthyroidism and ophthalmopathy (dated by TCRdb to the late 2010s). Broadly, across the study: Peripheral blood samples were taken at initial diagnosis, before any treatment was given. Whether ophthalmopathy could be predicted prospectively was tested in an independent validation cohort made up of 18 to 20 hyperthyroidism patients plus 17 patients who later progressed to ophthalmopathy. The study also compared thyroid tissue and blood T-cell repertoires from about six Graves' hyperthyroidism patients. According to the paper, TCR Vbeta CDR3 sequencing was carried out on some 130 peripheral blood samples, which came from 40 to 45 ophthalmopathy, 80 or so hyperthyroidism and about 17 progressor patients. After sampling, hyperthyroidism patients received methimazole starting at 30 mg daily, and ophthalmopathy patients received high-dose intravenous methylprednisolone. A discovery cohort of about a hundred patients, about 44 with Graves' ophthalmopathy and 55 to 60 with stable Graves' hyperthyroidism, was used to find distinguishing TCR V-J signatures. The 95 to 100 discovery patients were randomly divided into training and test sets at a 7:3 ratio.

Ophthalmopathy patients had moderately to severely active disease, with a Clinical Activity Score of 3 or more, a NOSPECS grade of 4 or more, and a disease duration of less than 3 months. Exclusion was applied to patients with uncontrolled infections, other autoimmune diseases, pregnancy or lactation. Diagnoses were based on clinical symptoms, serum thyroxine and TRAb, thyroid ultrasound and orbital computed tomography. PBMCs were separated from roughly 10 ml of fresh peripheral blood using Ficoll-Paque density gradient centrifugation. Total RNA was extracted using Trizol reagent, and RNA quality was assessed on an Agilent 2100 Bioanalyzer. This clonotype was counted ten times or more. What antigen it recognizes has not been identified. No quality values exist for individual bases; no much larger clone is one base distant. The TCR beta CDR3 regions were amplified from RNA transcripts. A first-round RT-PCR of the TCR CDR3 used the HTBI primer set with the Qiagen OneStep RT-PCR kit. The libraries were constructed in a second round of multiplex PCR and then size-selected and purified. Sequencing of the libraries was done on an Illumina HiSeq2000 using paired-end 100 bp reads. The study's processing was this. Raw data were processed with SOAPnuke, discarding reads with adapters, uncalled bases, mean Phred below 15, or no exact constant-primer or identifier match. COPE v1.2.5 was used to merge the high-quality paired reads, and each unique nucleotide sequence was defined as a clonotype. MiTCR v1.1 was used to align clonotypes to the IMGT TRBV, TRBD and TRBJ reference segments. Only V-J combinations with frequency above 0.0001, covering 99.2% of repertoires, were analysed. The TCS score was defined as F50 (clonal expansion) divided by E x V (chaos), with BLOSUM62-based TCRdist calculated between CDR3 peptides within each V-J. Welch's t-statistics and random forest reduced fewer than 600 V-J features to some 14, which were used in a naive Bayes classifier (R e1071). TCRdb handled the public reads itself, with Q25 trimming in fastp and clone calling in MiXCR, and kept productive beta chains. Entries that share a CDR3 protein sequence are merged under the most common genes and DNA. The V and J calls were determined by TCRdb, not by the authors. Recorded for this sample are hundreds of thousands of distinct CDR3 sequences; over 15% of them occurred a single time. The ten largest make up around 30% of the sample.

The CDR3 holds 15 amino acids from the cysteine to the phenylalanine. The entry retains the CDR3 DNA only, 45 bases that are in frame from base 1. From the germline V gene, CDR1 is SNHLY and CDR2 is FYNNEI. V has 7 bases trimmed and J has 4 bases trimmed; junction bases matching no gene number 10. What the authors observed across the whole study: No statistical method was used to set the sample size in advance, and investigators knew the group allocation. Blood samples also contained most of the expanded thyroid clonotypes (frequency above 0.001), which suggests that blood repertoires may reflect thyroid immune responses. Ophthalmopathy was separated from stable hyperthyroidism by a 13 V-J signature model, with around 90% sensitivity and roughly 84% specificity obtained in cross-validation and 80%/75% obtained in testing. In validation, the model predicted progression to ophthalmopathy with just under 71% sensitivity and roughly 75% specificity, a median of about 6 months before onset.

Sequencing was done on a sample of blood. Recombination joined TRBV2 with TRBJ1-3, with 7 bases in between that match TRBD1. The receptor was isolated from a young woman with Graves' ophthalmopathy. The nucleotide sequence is TGTGCCAGCACCACCAGGACAGGTTCGGGAAACACCATATATTTT. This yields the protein CASTTRTGSGNTIYF.